This passage covers 10 T cell receptor beta chains from one sample sequenced in a study of human T cells and chemical hapten exposure. TCRdb reprocessed the RACE reads with MiXCR, giving one entry per CDR3 protein. The sample includes 250,000 to 300,000 distinct CDR3 sequences, approximately 7.5% of them seen just once. Time point in this sample: pre-sensitization, week 0. Treatment meaning: therapeutic diphenylcyclopropenone sensitization with weekly scalp DPC. This sample comprised whole blood, obtained in connection with sensitization to the hapten diphenylcyclopropenone (DPC). Receptors originate from a man aged 18 to 29 with alopecia areata. Some clones in this sample may be carry-over from other donors' samples.

The chain combines TRBV7-9 with TRBJ2-2, with D uncertain. This CDR3 has 15 residues. Germline assignment: CDR1 SEHNR and CDR2 FQNEAQ (reference sequence). V was shortened by 2 bases and J by 2 bases, with 9 bases between the two germline ends. The CDR3 here is CASSLLLINTGELFF. CDR3 bases: TGTGCCAGCAGCTTACTCCTCATAAACACCGGGGAGCTGTTTTTT.

The chain links TRBV10-3 to TRBJ1-1, with D possibly being TRBD1 (5 bases). The CDR3 totals 13 residues. Germline V gene sequence: CDR1 ENHRY, CDR2 SYGVKD. Trimming left V 6 bases short and J 2 bases short, with 10 bases between. Written as DNA, the CDR3 is TGTGCCATCAGCCGCCGGGACAACACTGAAGCTTTCTTT. This encodes CAISRRDNTEAFF.

The V gene is TRBV6-5, the J gene TRBJ1-2; D may be TRBD1 (6 bases). Germline CDR1 reads MNHEY; CDR2 reads SVGAGI. V lost 6 bases and J 6 bases, leaving 11 bases between the germline ends. The CDR3 has 12 amino acids. CDR3 bases: TGTGCCAGCAGGGCCGGGACACATGGCTACACCTTC. This gives the protein CASRAGTHGYTF.

The chain recombines TRBV5-1 with TRBJ2-3, with D maybe TRBD1 (6 bases). CDR1 SGHRS and CDR2 YFSETQ come from the germline V gene. The CDR3 extends over 13 amino acids. V was clipped by 2 bases and J by 3 bases, with 7 bases between them. The CDR3 protein is CASSLGQTDTQYF. DNA of the CDR3: TGCGCCAGCAGCTTAGGACAGACAGATACGCAGTATTTT. Variable domain in full (rest from reference TRBV5-1 and TRBJ2-3): KAGVTQTPRYLIKTRGQQVTLSCSPISGHRSVSWYQQTPGQGLQFLFEYFSETQRNKGNFPGRFSGRQFSNSRSEMNVSTLELGDSALYLCASSLGQTDTQYFGPGTRLTVL.

The J gene is TRBJ2-5, the V gene TRBV6-1, with D possibly matching TRBD1 (6 bases). Germline values: CDR1 MNHNS, CDR2 SASEGT. The V end lost 11 bases, the J end lost 0 bases, and 13 bases lay between the germline ends. The CDR3 spans 13 residues. The CDR3 DNA reads as TGTGCCGGAAATGGACAGAACCAAGAGACCCAGTACTTC. Its translation is CAGNGQNQETQYF.

The gene calls are TRBV12-3 or TRBV12-4 and TRBJ1-2; D perhaps matches TRBD1 (5 bases). The CDR3 runs 12 residues. The V end lost 11 bases, the J end lost 2 bases, and 12 bases lay between the germline ends. The DNA of the CDR3 is TGTGCCTTAGGGCAGGGAAACTATGGCTACACCTTC. Translation gives CALGQGNYGYTF.

Written as DNA, the CDR3 is TGCAGCGTTGAGTTCCAAGAGACCCAGTACTTC. Amino acids: CSVEFQETQYF. The chain recombines TRBV29-1 with TRBJ2-5; D remains unclear. The length of the CDR3 is 11 residues. The V gene's germline CDR1 is SQVTM and CDR2 ANQGSEA. The V and J ends lost 3 bases and 1 base respectively, with 3 bases between them.

The chain couples TRBV11-1 to TRBJ1-6; no clear D. Germline V gene lookup returns CDR1 SGHAT and CDR2 FQDESV (reference sequence). V was clipped by 3 bases and J by 6 bases, with 9 bases between them. The CDR3 sequence is 14 residues long. The CDR3 region has the DNA TGTGCCAGCAGCTTGAAAGGAACTAATTCACCCCTCCACTTT. Amino acid sequence: CASSLKGTNSPLHF.

This clonotype was found a few times. The V and J genes are TRBV6-5 and TRBJ1-6, with a tentative D call TRBD1 (5 bases). The V and J ends lost 6 bases and 12 bases respectively, with 15 bases between them. CDR1 is MNHEY and CDR2 is SVGAGI in the germline V gene. The CDR3 extends over 13 amino acids. CDR3 amino acids: CASSRPGGKPLHF. The CDR3 nucleotides are TGTGCCAGCAGCCGTCCGGGGGGAAAACCCCTCCACTTT.

This clonotype was seen more than once but under ten times. The V call is TRBV7-9, the J call TRBJ1-5; TRBD1 aligns across 7 bases. Germline assignment: CDR1 SEHNR and CDR2 FQNEAQ (reference sequence). The CDR3 totals 15 residues. V lost 5 bases and J lost 3; bases outside the gene matches: 7. CDR3: CASSLSDRVNQPQHF. CDR3 nucleotides: TGTGCCAGCAGCCTATCCGACAGGGTCAATCAGCCCCAGCATTTT.